The sequence of this TCR beta chain was determined in a study of blood T cell repertoires in COVID-19. Whole-study context: Acute and convalescent COVID-19 samples came from the United States, Italy and Spain. T cells, B-cell-depleted T cells, or PBMCs provided the cDNA or gDNA that served as material.

Recruitment covered roughly 22 US areas and drew participants whose ages spanned about 18 to 100 years. Two negative PCRs, clearance, or symptom resolution had been documented for recovered Cohort 3 donors. The CDR3 is 16 amino acids. The J segment lost 0 bases and the V segment lost 2 bases, leaving 7 bases of the junction unmatched. The V gene's germline CDR1 is SGHNT and CDR2 YYREEE (reference sequence). Sequenced by immunoSEQ multiplex PCR; TCRdb stores in-frame clones only, minus some. The table has 350,000 or so clones, about 90% seen once. The V and J genes are TRBV5-4 and TRBJ1-2, with TRBD1 identical over 7 bases. Sequenced input: PBMCs or T cells enriched from blood (not recorded which). This receptor was taken from a woman aged 25 to 39 who had recovered from COVID-19. The CDR3 DNA reads as TGTGCCAGCAGCTTCCGGGACAGATTACCTAACTATGGCTACACCTTC. Amino acid sequence: CASSFRDRLPNYGYTF.